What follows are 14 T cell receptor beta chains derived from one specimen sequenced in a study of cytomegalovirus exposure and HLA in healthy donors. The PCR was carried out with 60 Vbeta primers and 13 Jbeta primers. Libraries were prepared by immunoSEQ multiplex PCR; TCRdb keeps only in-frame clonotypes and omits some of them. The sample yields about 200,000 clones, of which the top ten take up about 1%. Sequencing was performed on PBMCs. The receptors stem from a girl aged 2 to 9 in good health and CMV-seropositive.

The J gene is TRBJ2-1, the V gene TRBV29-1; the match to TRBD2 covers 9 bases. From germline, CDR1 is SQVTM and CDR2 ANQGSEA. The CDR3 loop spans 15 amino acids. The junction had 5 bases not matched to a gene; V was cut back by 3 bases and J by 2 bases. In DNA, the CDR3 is TGCAGCGTTGAGGCTAGCGGGACGGCCTACAATGAGCAGTTCTTC. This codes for CSVEASGTAYNEQFF.

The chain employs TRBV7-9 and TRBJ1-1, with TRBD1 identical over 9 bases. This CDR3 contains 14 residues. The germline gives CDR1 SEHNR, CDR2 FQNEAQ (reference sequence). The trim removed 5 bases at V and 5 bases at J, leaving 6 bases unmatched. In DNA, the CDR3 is TGTGCCAGCAGCCCCCGGGACAGGGTAACTGAAGCTTTCTTT. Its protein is CASSPRDRVTEAFF.

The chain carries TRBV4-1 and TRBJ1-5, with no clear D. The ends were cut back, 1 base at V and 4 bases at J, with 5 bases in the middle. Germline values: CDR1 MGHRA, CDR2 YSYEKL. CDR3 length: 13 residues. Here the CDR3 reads CASSQAQNQPQHF. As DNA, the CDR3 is TGCGCCAGCAGCCAAGCACAAAATCAGCCCCAGCATTTT.

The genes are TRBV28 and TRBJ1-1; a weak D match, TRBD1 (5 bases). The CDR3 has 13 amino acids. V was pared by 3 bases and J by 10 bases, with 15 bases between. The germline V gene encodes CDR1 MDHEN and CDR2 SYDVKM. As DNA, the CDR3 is TGTGCCAGCAGTTTGTTTGCGGGGCGCTTAGCTTTCTTT. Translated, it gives CASSLFAGRLAFF.

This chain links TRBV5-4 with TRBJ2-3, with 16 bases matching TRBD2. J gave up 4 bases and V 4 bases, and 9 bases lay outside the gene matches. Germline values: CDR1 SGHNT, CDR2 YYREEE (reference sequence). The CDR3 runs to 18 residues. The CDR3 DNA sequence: TGTGCCAGCAGCCCCCCGGGACTAGCGGGAGGGGCGCCAGATACGCAGTATTTT. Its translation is CASSPPGLAGGAPDTQYF.

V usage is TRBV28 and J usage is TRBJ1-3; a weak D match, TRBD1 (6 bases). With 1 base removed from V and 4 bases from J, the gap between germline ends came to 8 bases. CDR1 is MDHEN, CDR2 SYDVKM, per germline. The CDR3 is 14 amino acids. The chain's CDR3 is CASSLSGVGNTIYF. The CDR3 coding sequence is TGTGCCAGCAGTTTATCAGGGGTCGGAAACACCATATATTTT.

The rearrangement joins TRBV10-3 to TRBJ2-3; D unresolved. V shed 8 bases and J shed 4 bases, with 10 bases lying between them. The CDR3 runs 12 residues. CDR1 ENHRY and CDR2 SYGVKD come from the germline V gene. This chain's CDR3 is CAISESADTQYF. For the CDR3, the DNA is TGTGCCATCTCAGAAAGCGCAGATACGCAGTATTTT.

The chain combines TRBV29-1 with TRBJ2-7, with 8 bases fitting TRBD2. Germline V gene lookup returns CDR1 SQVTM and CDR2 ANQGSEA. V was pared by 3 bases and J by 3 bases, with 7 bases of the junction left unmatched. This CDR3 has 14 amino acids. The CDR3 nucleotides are TGCAGCGTTGAGGGCCCGGGAGGGATCTACGAGCAGTACTTC. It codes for CSVEGPGGIYEQYF.

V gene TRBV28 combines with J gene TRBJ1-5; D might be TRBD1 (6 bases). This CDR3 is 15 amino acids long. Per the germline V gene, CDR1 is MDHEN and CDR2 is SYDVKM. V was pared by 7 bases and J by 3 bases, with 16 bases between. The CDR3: CASINTGKSNQPQHF. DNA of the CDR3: TGTGCCAGCATTAATACAGGGAAATCCAATCAGCCCCAGCATTTT.

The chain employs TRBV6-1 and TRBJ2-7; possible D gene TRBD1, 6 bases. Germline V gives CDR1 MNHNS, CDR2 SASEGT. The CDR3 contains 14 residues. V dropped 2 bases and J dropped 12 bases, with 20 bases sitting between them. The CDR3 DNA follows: TGTGCCAGCAGTGAATCTACAGAATCAGGACAGAGGTACTTC. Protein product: CASSESTESGQRYF.

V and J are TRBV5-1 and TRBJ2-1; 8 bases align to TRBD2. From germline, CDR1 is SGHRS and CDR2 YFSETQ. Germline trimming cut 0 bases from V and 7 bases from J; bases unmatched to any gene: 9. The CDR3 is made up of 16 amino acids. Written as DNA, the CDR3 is TGCGCCAGCAGCTTGGAAGGTAGCGGGGTCTGGAATGAGCAGTTCTTC. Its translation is CASSLEGSGVWNEQFF. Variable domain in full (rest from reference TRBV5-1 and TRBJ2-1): KAGVTQTPRYLIKTRGQQVTLSCSPISGHRSVSWYQQTPGQGLQFLFEYFSETQRNKGNFPGRFSGRQFSNSRSEMNVSTLELGDSALYLCASSLEGSGVWNEQFFGPGTRLTVL.

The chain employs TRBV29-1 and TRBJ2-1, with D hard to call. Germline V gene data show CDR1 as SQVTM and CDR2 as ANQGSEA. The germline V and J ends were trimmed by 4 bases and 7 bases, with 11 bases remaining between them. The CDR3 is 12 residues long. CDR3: CSVAQRSNEQFF. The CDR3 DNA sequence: TGCAGCGTTGCACAGAGATCGAATGAGCAGTTCTTC.

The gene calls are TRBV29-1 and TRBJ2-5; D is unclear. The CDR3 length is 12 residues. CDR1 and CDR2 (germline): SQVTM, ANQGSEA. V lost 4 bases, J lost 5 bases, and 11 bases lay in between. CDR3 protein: CSVVPRVETQYF. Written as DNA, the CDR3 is TGCAGCGTTGTGCCCCGGGTGGAGACCCAGTACTTC.

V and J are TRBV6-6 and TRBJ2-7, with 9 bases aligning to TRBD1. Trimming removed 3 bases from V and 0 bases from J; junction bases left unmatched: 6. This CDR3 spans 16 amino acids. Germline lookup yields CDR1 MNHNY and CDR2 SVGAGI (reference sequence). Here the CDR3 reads CASSYSGQGSSYEQYF. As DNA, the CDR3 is TGTGCCAGCAGTTATTCCGGACAGGGGTCCTCCTACGAGCAGTACTTC.